Detailed here is one TCR beta chain. Its matching antigen is unknown. The method was immunoSEQ multiplex PCR; TCRdb's version includes in-frame clones alone and lacks a portion of them. The top ten clones hold roughly 2.7% of a sample with roughly 9,100 clones, more than 85% of them seen once. The data are from a study of stem cell transplantation in POMP-related autoinflammatory disease. The study's findings and limits: A trend toward lower repertoire diversity and greater clonality appeared in every analyzed T-cell subset of PRAID patients. Patients with PRAID showed a restricted number of unique TRB V-J gene pairings.

Trimming shortened V by 0 bases and J by 0 bases, and 6 bases separated the two germline ends. The CDR3 is made up of 15 amino acids. Germline V gene sequence: CDR1 SGDLS, CDR2 YYNGEE. The chain recombines TRBV9 with TRBJ1-4; tentatively, D is TRBD1 (6 bases). The origin of this receptor is a human donor with POMP-related autoinflammation and immune dysregulation (PRAID). The source was CD8+ T cells from PBMCs, collected before stem cell transplantation. The CDR3: CASSVGTATNEKLFF. The CDR3 DNA is TGTGCCAGCAGCGTAGGGACAGCAACTAATGAAAAACTGTTTTTT.